These T cell receptor beta chains were read from a single sample in a study of cytomegalovirus exposure and HLA in healthy donors. Sequencing was performed with immunoSEQ multiplex PCR; in TCRdb, only in-frame clones are kept and a portion is missing. Among some 150,000 clones listed, roughly 62% were seen once. The source material was PBMCs. The receptors come from a man in his sixties in good health and CMV-seronegative. Each CDR3 is given with its conserved first and last residue. A D gene is named only where the DNA matches it firmly. Expanded clones are given a class, and other clones once, few, many or no size at all.

>TRBJ2-2|.|TRBV7-3|TRBD1
CASRLRGPTSHTGELFF
TGTGCCAGCAGGTTAAGGGGGCCAACCTCTCACACCGGGGAGCTGTTTTTT
>TRBJ1-1|once|TRBV6-5|.
CASSYLQRGLAFF
TGTGCCAGCAGTTACCTCCAAAGGGGATTAGCTTTCTTT
>TRBJ1-5|.|TRBV4-1|.
CASSQDRETGQPQHF
TGCGCCAGCAGCCAAGATAGGGAGACGGGTCAGCCCCAGCATTTT
>TRBJ1-6|.|TRBV2|TRBD1
CASSQDRVDSPLHF
TGTGCCAGCAGTCAGGACAGGGTTGATTCACCCCTCCACTTT
>TRBJ1-4|.|TRBV25-1|TRBD1
CASTRTGTGVEKLFF
TGTGCCAGCACCCGAACCGGGACAGGGGTGGAAAAACTGTTTTTT
>TRBJ2-3|.|TRBV6-6|TRBD1
CASSYRGQDTDTQYF
TGTGCCAGCAGTTATCGGGGACAGGACACAGATACGCAGTATTTT
>TRBJ1-1|.|TRBV4-3|.
CASSQDRESTEAFF
TGCGCCAGCAGCCAAGATAGGGAGAGCACTGAAGCTTTCTTT
>TRBJ2-7|.|TRBV5-1|.
CASSLAVSAARDEQYF
TGCGCCAGCAGCTTGGCCGTTTCGGCAGCGAGGGACGAGCAGTACTTC
>TRBJ1-6|.|TRBV4-1|.
CASSQDQEANSPLHF
TGCGCCAGCAGCCAAGATCAGGAGGCGAATTCACCCCTCCACTTT
>TRBJ2-7|.|TRBV19|TRBD1
CASSVGQGLYEQYF
TGTGCCAGTAGTGTTGGACAGGGACTTTACGAGCAGTACTTC
>TRBJ2-1|once|TRBV27|TRBD2
CASSLAGESSYNEQFF
TGTGCCAGCAGTTTAGCGGGGGAAAGCTCCTACAATGAGCAGTTCTTC
>TRBJ2-5|.|TRBV2|.
CASKLAGETQYF
TGTGCCAGCAAGCTAGCCGGGGAGACCCAGTACTTC
>TRBJ2-7|.|TRBV15|.
CATSSSTGTYEQYF
TGTGCCACCAGCAGTTCAACCGGGACCTACGAGCAGTACTTC
>TRBJ2-1|few|TRBV6-5|.
CASSYSGHSSYNEQFF
TGTGCCAGCAGTTACTCGGGTCACAGCTCCTACAATGAGCAGTTCTTC
>TRBJ1-1|.|TRBV11-3|.
CASSPARGPNTEAFF
TGTGCCAGCAGCCCTGCCAGGGGCCCGAACACTGAAGCTTTCTTT
>TRBJ1-6|.|TRBV19|.
CASSGGDGSYNSPLHF
TGTGCCAGTAGTGGAGGGGATGGCTCCTATAATTCACCCCTCCACTTT
>TRBJ1-1|.|TRBV5-4|.
CASSLGGEGTEAFF
TGTGCCAGCAGCTTGGGGGGGGAAGGTACTGAAGCTTTCTTT
>TRBJ2-7|.|TRBV27|.
CASNSGYEQYF
TGTGCCAGCAACTCAGGTTACGAGCAGTACTTC
>TRBJ1-1|.|TRBV2|.
CASSFRRDTEAFF
TGTGCCAGCAGTTTTAGGAGGGACACTGAAGCTTTCTTT
>TRBJ1-6|.|TRBV9|.
CASSAFREINSPLHF
TGTGCCAGCAGCGCCTTCAGGGAAATAAATTCACCCCTCCACTTT
>TRBJ2-1|.|TRBV19|TRBD2
CASSIGAGALLSYNEQFF
TGTGCCAGTAGTATAGGAGCGGGAGCCCTGTTATCGTACAATGAGCAGTTCTTC
>TRBJ2-6|.|TRBV7-3|.
CASSLIPGFSGANVLTF
TGTGCCAGCAGCTTAATTCCAGGCTTCTCTGGGGCCAACGTCCTGACTTTC
>TRBJ1-5|.|TRBV27|.
CASSSSRDTYNQPQHF
TGTGCCAGCAGTTCGTCCCGGGACACCTACAATCAGCCCCAGCATTTT
>TRBJ1-2|.|TRBV28|TRBD1
CASSRSGGSGYTF
TGTGCCAGCAGCCGATCAGGGGGCAGTGGCTACACCTTC
>TRBJ1-1|.|TRBV28|.
CASSFSGATNTEAFF
TGTGCCAGCAGTTTTAGTGGGGCAACGAACACTGAAGCTTTCTTT
>TRBJ2-3|.|TRBV25-1|TRBD2
CASSEFAGGTDTQYF
TGTGCCAGCAGTGAATTCGCGGGGGGCACAGATACGCAGTATTTT
>TRBJ1-1|.|TRBV6-1|TRBD1
CASRLQGDTEAFF
TGTGCCAGCAGATTACAGGGGGACACTGAAGCTTTCTTT
>TRBJ2-7|.|TRBV6-1|TRBD2
CASSGPGLAGTYEQYF
TGTGCCAGCAGTGGGCCGGGGTTAGCGGGGACCTACGAGCAGTACTTC
>TRBJ1-5|few|TRBV6-5|TRBD1
CASGIGQDNQPQHF
TGTGCCAGCGGAATCGGACAGGACAATCAGCCCCAGCATTTT
>TRBJ1-2|.|TRBV15|.
CATSRALDRTSGYTF
TGTGCCACCAGCAGAGCCCTTGACAGAACTAGCGGCTACACCTTC
>TRBJ2-5|.|TRBV21-1|.
CASSGAPKKGQETQYF
TGTGCCAGCAGCGGGGCGCCTAAAAAGGGTCAAGAGACCCAGTACTTC
>TRBJ2-1|.|TRBV5-5|TRBD2
CASSLSGDSYNEQFF
TGTGCCAGCAGCTTAAGCGGGGACTCCTACAATGAGCAGTTCTTC
>TRBJ2-1|.|TRBV7-3|.
CASSSRLDWDEQFF
TGTGCCAGCAGCAGCCGACTAGATTGGGATGAGCAGTTCTTC
>TRBJ1-2|few|TRBV30|.
CAWSPGANYGYTF
TGTGCCTGGAGTCCCGGAGCTAACTATGGCTACACCTTC
>TRBJ2-5|few|TRBV5-4|.
CASSLWQGTETQYF
TGTGCCAGCAGCTTGTGGCAGGGGACGGAGACCCAGTACTTC
>TRBJ2-7|.|TRBV5-1|.
CASSFGGASYEQYF
TGCGCCAGCAGCTTCGGCGGGGCCTCCTACGAGCAGTACTTC
>TRBJ2-5|.|TRBV9|TRBD1
CASSAGTGRETQYF
TGTGCCAGCAGCGCCGGGACAGGGAGAGAGACCCAGTACTTC
>TRBJ2-7|.|TRBV10-1|TRBD2
CASSDTTSGYEQYF
TGCGCCAGCAGTGATACCACTAGCGGCTACGAGCAGTACTTC
>TRBJ1-1|.|TRBV30|.
CAWRLFSDSMNTEAFF
TGTGCCTGGAGGTTATTTTCGGACAGCATGAACACTGAAGCTTTCTTT
>TRBJ1-3|.|TRBV27|.
CASSLAGGNTIYF
TGTGCCAGCAGTTTAGCTGGCGGAAACACCATATATTTT
>TRBJ1-5|.|TRBV5-1|TRBD1
CASSVGTDNQPQHF
TGCGCCAGCAGCGTGGGGACAGACAATCAGCCCCAGCATTTT
>TRBJ2-1|.|TRBV29-1|.
CSVGKARSEQFF
TGCAGCGTTGGCAAAGCGCGGAGTGAGCAGTTCTTC
>TRBJ1-3|few|TRBV6-6|.
CASRRTVSGNTIYF
TGTGCCAGCAGGCGGACAGTCTCTGGAAACACCATATATTTT
>TRBJ2-5|.|TRBV6-1|TRBD2
CASSELTSGGETQYF
TGTGCCAGCAGTGAATTAACTAGCGGGGGAGAGACCCAGTACTTC
>TRBJ1-2|.|TRBV9|.
CASSTRVDYGYTF
TGTGCCAGCAGCACCAGGGTTGACTATGGCTACACCTTC
>TRBJ2-1|.|TRBV29-1|.
CSVDSLGAHNEQFF
TGCAGCGTTGATTCCCTTGGGGCACACAATGAGCAGTTCTTC
>TRBJ1-4|.|TRBV28|.
CASSFPREGATNEKLFF
TGTGCCAGCAGTTTCCCAAGAGAGGGTGCAACTAATGAAAAACTGTTTTTT
>TRBJ1-3|few|TRBV6-5|.
CASSYARETGNTIYF
TGTGCCAGCAGTTACGCCCGGGAGACTGGAAACACCATATATTTT
>TRBJ1-2|.|TRBV5-1|TRBD1
CASSPTGDGYGYTF
TGCGCCAGCAGCCCAACAGGGGATGGCTATGGCTACACCTTC
>TRBJ1-5|few|TRBV6-1|.
CASRDTVWRPQHF
TGTGCCAGCAGGGATACAGTCTGGCGGCCCCAGCATTTT
>TRBJ1-1|.|TRBV29-1|.
CSVYPPPDKDTEAFF
TGCAGCGTATACCCGCCACCGGACAAAGACACTGAAGCTTTCTTT
>TRBJ1-2|few|TRBV7-9|TRBD1
CASRGTLDRADGYTF
TGTGCCAGCAGGGGAACCTTGGACAGGGCAGATGGCTACACCTTC
>TRBJ1-3|.|TRBV14|TRBD1
CASSGPRQGSGNTIYF
TGTGCCAGCAGCGGACCGCGACAGGGCTCTGGAAACACCATATATTTT
>TRBJ2-1|few|TRBV7-8|.
CASSLGGGVKLF
TGTGCCAGCAGCTTAGGAGGGGGGGTTAAGCTCTTC
>TRBJ1-2|.|TRBV5-5|.
CASSFGRIGLLNGYTF
TGTGCCAGCAGCTTTGGCCGTATCGGGTTATTAAATGGCTACACCTTC
>TRBJ2-3|few|TRBV9|TRBD1
CASSVGGQGALGDTQYF
TGTGCCAGCAGCGTAGGAGGACAGGGGGCCTTAGGAGATACGCAGTATTTT
>TRBJ2-2|.|TRBV29-1|.
CSVQVGGELFF
TGCAGCGTCCAGGTTGGCGGGGAGCTGTTTTTT
>TRBJ1-5|few|TRBV19|TRBD1
CASSIHQGQIGNQPQHF
TGTGCCAGTAGTATACATCAGGGACAGATAGGAAATCAGCCCCAGCATTTT
>TRBJ2-5|.|TRBV14|.
CASSREEGGITGEETQYF
TGTGCCAGCAGCCGAGAGGAGGGTGGAATTACTGGGGAAGAGACCCAGTACTTC
>TRBJ2-1|few|TRBV6-5|TRBD2
CASSYLRTSGRVEQFF
TGTGCCAGCAGTTACCTCAGGACTAGCGGGAGGGTTGAGCAGTTCTTC